This is a list of T cell receptor beta chains from one sample in a study of T cells in Graves' hyperthyroidism and ophthalmopathy. TCRdb re-called the multiplex PCR reads with MiXCR, one entry per CDR3 protein. The data contain about 270,000 distinct CDR3 sequences, roughly 22% of them singletons. Sequenced input: blood. The receptors stem from a man between 25 and 39 years old with Graves' ophthalmopathy. Each CDR3 is given with its conserved first and last residue. Fields, in order: J gene, CDR3 length, D gene, clone size, V gene, CDR3 protein, CDR3 DNA. The D gene is left open where the match is weak. For some rows the clone size is stated as once, few or many, or as a class when expanded; others skip it.

J gene: TRBJ2-7; CDR3 length: 17; D gene: TRBD2; clone size: few; V gene: TRBV10-3; CDR3 protein: CAISETSGREALGEQYF; CDR3 DNA: TGTGCCATCAGTGAGACGTCGGGGCGGGAGGCCCTGGGCGAGCAGTACTTC
J gene: TRBJ1-3; CDR3 length: 14; D gene: -; clone size: few; V gene: TRBV20-1; CDR3 protein: CSASTGPSGNTIYF; CDR3 DNA: TGCAGTGCTTCGACAGGACCCTCTGGAAACACCATATATTTT
J gene: TRBJ2-2; CDR3 length: 17; D gene: TRBD2; clone size: few; V gene: TRBV20-1; CDR3 protein: CSARDRTSGRYAGELFF; CDR3 DNA: TGCAGTGCTAGAGATCGCACTAGCGGGAGGTATGCCGGGGAGCTGTTTTTT
J gene: TRBJ1-5; CDR3 length: 14; D gene: -; clone size: few; V gene: TRBV30; CDR3 protein: CAWGYQGGNQPQHF; CDR3 DNA: TGTGCCTGGGGTTATCAGGGCGGCAATCAGCCCCAGCATTTT
J gene: TRBJ1-1; CDR3 length: 13; D gene: -; clone size: many; V gene: TRBV12-3/TRBV12-4; CDR3 protein: CASSLYRDTEAFF; CDR3 DNA: TGTGCCAGCAGTTTATACAGAGACACTGAAGCTTTCTTT
J gene: TRBJ1-5; CDR3 length: 14; D gene: TRBD1; clone size: -; V gene: TRBV12-5; CDR3 protein: CASVLDRGSQPQHF; CDR3 DNA: TGTGCTAGTGTCCTAGACAGGGGAAGTCAGCCCCAGCATTTT
J gene: TRBJ1-1; CDR3 length: 15; D gene: TRBD1; clone size: few; V gene: TRBV12-3/TRBV12-4; CDR3 protein: CASTRLSTGFTEAFF; CDR3 DNA: TGTGCCAGCACCCGACTATCGACAGGGTTCACTGAAGCTTTCTTT
J gene: TRBJ2-7; CDR3 length: 14; D gene: TRBD1; clone size: -; V gene: TRBV10-3; CDR3 protein: CAISVETGLDEQYF; CDR3 DNA: TGTGCCATCAGTGTGGAGACAGGGTTGGACGAGCAGTACTTC
J gene: TRBJ2-2; CDR3 length: 15; D gene: TRBD2; clone size: few; V gene: TRBV11-3; CDR3 protein: CASSFSGRNTGELFF; CDR3 DNA: TGTGCCAGCAGCTTTAGCGGGAGGAACACCGGGGAGCTGTTTTTT
J gene: TRBJ1-2; CDR3 length: 14; D gene: -; clone size: many; V gene: TRBV2; CDR3 protein: CASSVYMGTSGYTF; CDR3 DNA: TGTGCCAGCAGTGTCTATATGGGAACGAGCGGCTACACCTTC
J gene: TRBJ1-6; CDR3 length: 16; D gene: -; clone size: -; V gene: TRBV2; CDR3 protein: CARSEVWTGDNSPLHF; CDR3 DNA: TGTGCCAGAAGTGAGGTTTGGACGGGAGATAATTCACCCCTCCACTTT
J gene: TRBJ2-7; CDR3 length: 13; D gene: -; clone size: few; V gene: TRBV12-3/TRBV12-4; CDR3 protein: CASSRPGAHEQYF; CDR3 DNA: TGTGCCAGCAGCAGGCCGGGGGCCCACGAGCAGTACTTC
J gene: TRBJ2-4; CDR3 length: 18; D gene: TRBD2; clone size: once; V gene: TRBV5-1; CDR3 protein: CASSRGLAGSIAKNIQYF; CDR3 DNA: TGCGCCAGCAGCCGAGGACTAGCGGGATCGATAGCCAAAAACATTCAGTACTTC
J gene: TRBJ2-3; CDR3 length: 15; D gene: -; clone size: -; V gene: TRBV5-1; CDR3 protein: CASNPGGGGPDTQYF; CDR3 DNA: TGCGCCAGCAACCCCGGGGGAGGGGGACCAGATACGCAGTATTTT
J gene: TRBJ2-7; CDR3 length: 14; D gene: -; clone size: few; V gene: TRBV27; CDR3 protein: CASLPGRGSYEQYF; CDR3 DNA: TGTGCCAGCCTCCCAGGCAGGGGAAGCTACGAGCAGTACTTC
J gene: TRBJ2-7; CDR3 length: 14; D gene: -; clone size: -; V gene: TRBV28; CDR3 protein: CASSSSGFLYEQYF; CDR3 DNA: TGTGCCAGCAGTTCTTCAGGGTTCCTCTACGAGCAGTACTTC
J gene: TRBJ1-2; CDR3 length: 13; D gene: -; clone size: many; V gene: TRBV12-3/TRBV12-4; CDR3 protein: CASSPRRLYGYTF; CDR3 DNA: TGTGCCAGCAGTCCCCGAAGGTTATATGGCTACACCTTC
J gene: TRBJ2-1; CDR3 length: 13; D gene: TRBD2; clone size: -; V gene: TRBV5-6; CDR3 protein: CASSWGSGNEQFF; CDR3 DNA: TGTGCCAGCAGCTGGGGTAGCGGGAATGAGCAGTTCTTC
J gene: TRBJ2-7; CDR3 length: 14; D gene: TRBD2; clone size: -; V gene: TRBV18; CDR3 protein: CASSPSSGGYEQYF; CDR3 DNA: TGTGCCAGCTCACCGAGTAGCGGGGGCTACGAGCAGTACTTC